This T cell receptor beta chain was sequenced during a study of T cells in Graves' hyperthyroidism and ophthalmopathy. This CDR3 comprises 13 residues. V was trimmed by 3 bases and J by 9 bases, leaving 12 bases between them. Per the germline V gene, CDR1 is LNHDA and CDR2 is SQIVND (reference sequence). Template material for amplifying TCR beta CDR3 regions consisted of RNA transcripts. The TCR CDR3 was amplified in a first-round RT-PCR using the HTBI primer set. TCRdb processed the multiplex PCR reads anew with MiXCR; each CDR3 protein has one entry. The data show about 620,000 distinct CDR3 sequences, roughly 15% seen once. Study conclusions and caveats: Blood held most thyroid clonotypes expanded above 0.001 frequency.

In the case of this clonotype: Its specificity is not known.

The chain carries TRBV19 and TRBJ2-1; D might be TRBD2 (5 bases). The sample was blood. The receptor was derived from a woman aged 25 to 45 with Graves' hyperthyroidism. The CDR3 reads CASSMARAVEQFF. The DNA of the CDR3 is TGTGCCAGTAGTATGGCCAGAGCGGTTGAGCAGTTCTTC.